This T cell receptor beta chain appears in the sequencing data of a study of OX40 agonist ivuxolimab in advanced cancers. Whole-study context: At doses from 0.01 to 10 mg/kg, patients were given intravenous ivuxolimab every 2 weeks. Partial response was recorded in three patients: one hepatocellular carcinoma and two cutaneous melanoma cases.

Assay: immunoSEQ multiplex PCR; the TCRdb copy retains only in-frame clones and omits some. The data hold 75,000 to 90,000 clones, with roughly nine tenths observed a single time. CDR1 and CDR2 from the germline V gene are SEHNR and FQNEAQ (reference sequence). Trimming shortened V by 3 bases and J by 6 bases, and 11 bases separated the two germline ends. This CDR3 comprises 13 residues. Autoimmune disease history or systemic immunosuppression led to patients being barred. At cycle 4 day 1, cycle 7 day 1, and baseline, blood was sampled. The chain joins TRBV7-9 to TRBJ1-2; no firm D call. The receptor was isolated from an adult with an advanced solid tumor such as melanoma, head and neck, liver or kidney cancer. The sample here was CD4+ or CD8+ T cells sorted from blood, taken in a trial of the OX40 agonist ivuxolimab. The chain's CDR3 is CASSLGGGNGYTF. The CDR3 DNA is TGTGCCAGCAGCTTGGGAGGCGGTAATGGCTACACCTTC.